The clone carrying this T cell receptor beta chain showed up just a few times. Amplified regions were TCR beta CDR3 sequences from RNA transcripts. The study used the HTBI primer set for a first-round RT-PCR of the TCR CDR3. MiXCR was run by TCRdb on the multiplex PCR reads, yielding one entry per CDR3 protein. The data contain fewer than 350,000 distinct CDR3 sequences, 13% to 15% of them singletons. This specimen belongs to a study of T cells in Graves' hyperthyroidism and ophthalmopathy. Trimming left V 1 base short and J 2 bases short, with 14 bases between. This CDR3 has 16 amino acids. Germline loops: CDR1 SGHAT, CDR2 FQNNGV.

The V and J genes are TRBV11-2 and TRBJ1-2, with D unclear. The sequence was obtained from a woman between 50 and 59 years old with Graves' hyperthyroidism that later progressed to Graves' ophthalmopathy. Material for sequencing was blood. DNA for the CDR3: TGTGCCAGCAGCTTAGGTTTGGCGGCGGGAAACTATGGCTACACCTTC. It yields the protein CASSLGLAAGNYGYTF.